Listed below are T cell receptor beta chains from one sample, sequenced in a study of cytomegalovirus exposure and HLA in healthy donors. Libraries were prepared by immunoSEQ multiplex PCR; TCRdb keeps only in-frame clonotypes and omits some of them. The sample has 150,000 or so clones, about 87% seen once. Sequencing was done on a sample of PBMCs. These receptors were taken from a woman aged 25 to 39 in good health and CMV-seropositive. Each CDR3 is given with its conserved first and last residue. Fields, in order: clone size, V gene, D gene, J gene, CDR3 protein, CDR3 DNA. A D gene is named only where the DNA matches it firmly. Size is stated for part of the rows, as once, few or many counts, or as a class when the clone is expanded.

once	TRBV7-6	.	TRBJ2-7	CASSLTRGEQYF	TGTGCCAGCAGCTTAACCCGGGGCGAGCAGTACTTC
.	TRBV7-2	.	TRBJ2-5	CASSPGVAQNQETQYF	TGTGCCAGCAGCCCTGGAGTAGCCCAAAATCAAGAGACCCAGTACTTC
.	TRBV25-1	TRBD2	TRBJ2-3	CASSESASGSDTQYF	TGTGCCAGCAGTGAATCGGCTAGCGGGAGTGATACGCAGTATTTT
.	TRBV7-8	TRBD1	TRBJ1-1	CASSPRTGFFGTEAFF	TGTGCCAGCAGCCCAAGGACAGGGTTCTTCGGCACTGAAGCTTTCTTT
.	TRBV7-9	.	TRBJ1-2	CASSLEDSYGYTF	TGTGCCAGCAGCTTAGAGGACTCCTATGGCTACACCTTC
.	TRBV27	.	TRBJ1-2	CASTLRVGHGYTF	TGTGCCAGCACCTTACGGGTGGGACACGGCTACACCTTC
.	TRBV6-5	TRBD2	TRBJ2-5	CASRYRGLAGQETQYF	TGTGCCAGCAGGTACCGCGGACTAGCGGGGCAAGAGACCCAGTACTTC
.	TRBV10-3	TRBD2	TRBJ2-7	CAISEMARTSYEQYF	TGTGCCATCAGTGAGATGGCCAGGACTAGCTACGAGCAGTACTTC
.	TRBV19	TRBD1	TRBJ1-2	CASSIGTGGRYGYTF	TGTGCCAGTAGTATCGGGACAGGGGGCCGGTATGGCTACACCTTC
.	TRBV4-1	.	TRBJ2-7	CASSQEADLSYEQYF	TGCGCCAGCAGCCAAGAGGCCGATCTCTCCTACGAGCAGTACTTC
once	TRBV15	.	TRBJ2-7	CATSSVVKGIHEQYF	TGTGCCACCAGCAGCGTCGTCAAGGGGATTCACGAGCAGTACTTC
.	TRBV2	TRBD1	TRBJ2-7	CASSETGTGPYEQYF	TGTGCCAGCAGTGAAACCGGGACAGGGCCCTACGAGCAGTACTTC
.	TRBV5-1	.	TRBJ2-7	CASSYRVIGAYEQYF	TGCGCCAGCAGCTACAGGGTAATAGGGGCCTACGAGCAGTACTTC
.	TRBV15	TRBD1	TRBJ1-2	CATSGNRQGVGYTF	TGTGCCACCAGCGGCAATAGACAGGGGGTAGGCTACACCTTC
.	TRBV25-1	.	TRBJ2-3	CASSAHTADTQYF	TGTGCCAGCAGTGCGCATACAGCAGATACGCAGTATTTT
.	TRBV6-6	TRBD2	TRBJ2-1	CASSYSTSGGEQFF	TGTGCCAGCAGTTACTCGACTAGCGGGGGGGAGCAGTTCTTC
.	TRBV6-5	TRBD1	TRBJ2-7	CASSYPGQGYEQYF	TGTGCCAGCAGTTACCCAGGACAGGGGTACGAGCAGTACTTC
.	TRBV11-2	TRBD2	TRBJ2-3	CASSLVGSGASTDTQYF	TGTGCCAGCAGCTTAGTAGGTAGCGGGGCGAGCACAGATACGCAGTATTTT
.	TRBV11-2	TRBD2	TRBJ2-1	CASSLESGVEQFF	TGTGCCAGCAGCTTAGAAAGCGGGGTTGAGCAGTTCTTC
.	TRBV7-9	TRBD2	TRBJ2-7	CASSQTSSGAYEQYF	TGTGCCAGCAGCCAGACTAGCTCGGGTGCCTACGAGCAGTACTTC
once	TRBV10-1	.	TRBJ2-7	CASSPGQFYEQYF	TGCGCCAGCAGTCCCGGACAGTTCTACGAGCAGTACTTC
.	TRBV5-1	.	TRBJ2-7	CASSLEGRGEQYF	TGCGCCAGCAGCTTGGAGGGTCGGGGGGAGCAGTACTTC
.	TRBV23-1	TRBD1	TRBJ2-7	CASTSTGTTYEQYF	TGCGCCAGCACTTCGACAGGGACGACCTACGAGCAGTACTTC
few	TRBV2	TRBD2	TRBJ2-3	CASSSGTTDTQYF	TGTGCCAGTTCTAGCGGGACCACAGATACGCAGTATTTT
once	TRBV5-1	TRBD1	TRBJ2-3	CASRTRQGQVTQYF	TGCGCCAGCAGAACCCGACAGGGCCAAGTTACGCAGTATTTT
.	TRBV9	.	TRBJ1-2	CASSVALGGTNYGYTF	TGTGCCAGCAGCGTAGCCCTTGGAGGTACTAACTATGGCTACACCTTC
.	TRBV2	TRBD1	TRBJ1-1	CASRGGQVATEAFF	TGTGCCAGCAGGGGGGGACAGGTCGCCACTGAAGCTTTCTTT
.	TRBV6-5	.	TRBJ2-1	CASRGLSSYNEQFF	TGTGCCAGCAGGGGACTTAGCTCCTACAATGAGCAGTTCTTC
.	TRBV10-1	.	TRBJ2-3	CASSSVSTDTQYF	TGCGCCAGCAGCTCCGTAAGCACAGATACGCAGTATTTT
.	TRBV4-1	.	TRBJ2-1	CASSQGATDGEQFF	TGCGCCAGCAGCCAAGGGGCGACGGATGGTGAGCAGTTCTTC
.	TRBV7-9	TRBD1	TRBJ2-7	CASSRKTGNEQYF	TGTGCCAGCAGCCGAAAGACAGGGAACGAGCAGTACTTC
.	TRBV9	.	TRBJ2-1	CASSVEDCCSYNEQFF	TGTGCCAGCAGCGTAGAAGACTGCTGCTCCTACAATGAGCAGTTCTTC
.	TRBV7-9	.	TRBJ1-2	CASSLVTGSYGYTF	TGTGCCAGCAGCTTAGTAACAGGGAGTTATGGCTACACCTTC
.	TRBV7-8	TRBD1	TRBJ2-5	CASSSRQGQETQYF	TGTGCCAGCAGCTCACGACAGGGGCAAGAGACCCAGTACTTC
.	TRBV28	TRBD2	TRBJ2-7	CASRKAGGTAGMHF	TGTGCCAGCAGGAAAGCGGGAGGGACCGCAGGCATGCACTTC
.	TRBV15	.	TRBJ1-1	CATSRTANTEAFF	TGTGCCACCAGCAGGACAGCGAACACTGAAGCTTTCTTT
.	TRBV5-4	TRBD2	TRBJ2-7	CASSPRTSGTHEQYF	TGTGCCAGCAGCCCACGGACTAGCGGGACTCACGAGCAGTACTTC
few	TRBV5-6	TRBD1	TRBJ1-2	CASSFGQGDLYGYTF	TGTGCCAGCAGCTTTGGACAGGGAGACCTCTATGGCTACACCTTC
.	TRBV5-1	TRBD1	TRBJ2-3	CASSVGQGASDTQYF	TGCGCCAGCAGCGTAGGACAGGGGGCATCAGATACGCAGTATTTT
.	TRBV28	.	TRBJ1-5	CASEPNNQPQHF	TGTGCCAGCGAGCCCAACAATCAGCCCCAGCATTTT
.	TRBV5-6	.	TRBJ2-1	CASSLSLNEQFF	TGTGCCAGCAGCTTGAGCCTCAATGAGCAGTTCTTC
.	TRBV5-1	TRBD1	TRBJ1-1	CASSMTGATEAFF	TGCGCCAGCAGCATGACAGGGGCGACGGAAGCTTTCTTT
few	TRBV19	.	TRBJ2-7	CASSLQLSRGRRFYEQYF	TGTGCCAGTAGCCTACAGCTTTCCAGGGGAAGACGATTCTACGAGCAGTACTTC